These 28 T cell receptor beta chains came from one sample sequenced in a study of T-cell reconstitution after alpha-beta-depleted transplantation in children. As it was prepared, the TCRbeta library received unique molecular identifiers. TCRdb processed the PCR reads anew with MiXCR; each CDR3 protein has one entry. The sample records 440,000 or so distinct CDR3 sequences, 43% being singletons. Sample: PBMCs, taken before TCRalphabeta/CD19-depleted stem cell transplant. Receptor source: a girl aged 2 to 10 with aplastic anemia, due to receive a stem cell transplant.

The V call is TRBV20-1, the J call TRBJ1-2, with 11 bases fitting TRBD1. J lost 6 bases, V lost 6 bases, and 6 bases had no gene match. Germline V CDR1 and CDR2: DFQATT, SNEGSKA (reference sequence). The CDR3 spans 13 residues. As DNA, the CDR3 is TGCAGTGCACCGGACAGGGGGCGTAATGGCTACACCTTC. It yields the protein CSAPDRGRNGYTF.

The chain carries TRBV6-1 and TRBJ1-2, with 7 bases fitting TRBD1. Looked up from germline, CDR1 is MNHNS and CDR2 is SASEGT. The CDR3 has 13 amino acids. V was pared by 8 bases and J by 4 bases, with 7 bases of the junction left unmatched. The CDR3 sequence: CASPTSGGYGYTF. In nucleotides, the CDR3 is TGTGCCAGCCCTACATCAGGGGGCTATGGCTACACCTTC.

The V call is TRBV5-1, the J call TRBJ1-5; a weak D match, TRBD1 (6 bases). Germline CDR1 and CDR2: SGHRS and YFSETQ. Trimming took off 0 bases at V and 4 bases at J, with 14 bases between the two ends. This CDR3 has 16 residues. This CDR3 reads CASSLGPTGGNQPQHF. CDR3 DNA: TGCGCCAGCAGCTTGGGGCCGACAGGAGGTAATCAGCCCCAGCATTTT.

This clonotype was observed at least ten times. The V gene is TRBV11-2, the J gene TRBJ2-1; 7 bases are a match to TRBD2. Germline assignment: CDR1 SGHAT and CDR2 FQNNGV. The CDR3 extends over 19 amino acids. The J segment lost 5 bases and the V segment lost 3 bases, leaving 19 bases of the junction unmatched. This CDR3 reads CASSFPFGGGAARDNEQFF. CDR3 nucleotide sequence: TGTGCCAGCAGCTTCCCCTTTGGGGGGGGAGCAGCGAGAGACAATGAGCAGTTCTTC.

This rearrangement joins TRBV20-1 to TRBJ2-7; 7 bases are a match to TRBD1. The J segment lost 4 bases and the V segment lost 0 bases, leaving 3 bases of the junction unmatched. The CDR3 sequence is 13 residues long. Germline CDR1 reads DFQATT; CDR2 reads SNEGSKA (reference sequence). The chain's CDR3 is CSARDPDRYEQYF. The CDR3 DNA reads as TGCAGTGCTAGAGATCCGGACAGGTACGAGCAGTACTTC.

The chain combines TRBV20-1 with TRBJ1-1, with D maybe TRBD1 (5 bases). Germline values: CDR1 DFQATT, CDR2 SNEGSKA (reference sequence). The CDR3 has 13 residues. The CDR3 sequence is CSRLQGPGTEAFF. The CDR3 nucleotides are TGCAGCCGGCTCCAGGGCCCGGGCACTGAAGCTTTCTTT.

This clonotype was picked up a small number of times. The rearrangement joins TRBV5-1 to TRBJ1-1, with D unclear. The CDR3 loop spans 17 amino acids. From germline, CDR1 is SGHRS and CDR2 YFSETQ. V dropped 0 bases and J dropped 1 base, with 16 bases sitting between them. In nucleotides, the CDR3 is TGCGCCAGCAGCTTGGCGGGAGCCAACTACCCGAACACTGAAGCTTTCTTT. This encodes CASSLAGANYPNTEAFF.

In this sample, this clonotype turned up many times. The V gene is TRBV12-3 or TRBV12-4, the J gene TRBJ2-1; D is unresolved. CDR3 length: 11 residues. V lost 7 bases to trimming and J lost 7 bases, with 8 bases between them. The CDR3 DNA follows: TGTGCCAGCACCGAAGGGAATGAGCAGTTCTTC. This codes for CASTEGNEQFF.

This chain links TRBV7-2 with TRBJ2-6; D gene unclear. Germline CDR1 and CDR2: SGHTA and FQGNSA. The CDR3 runs 16 residues. Trimming took off 3 bases at V and 0 bases at J, with 9 bases between the two ends. The CDR3 DNA sequence: TGTGCCAGCAGCTTCCGGTCGTACTCTGGGGCCAACGTCCTGACTTTC. As protein: CASSFRSYSGANVLTF.

This rearrangement joins TRBV19 to TRBJ1-1; tentatively, D is TRBD1 (5 bases). Trimming pared 6 bases from V and 2 bases from J, leaving 16 bases between. This CDR3 is 15 amino acids long. CDR1 LNHDA and CDR2 SQIVND come from the germline V gene (reference sequence). CDR3 sequence reads: CASRGGEAGNTEAFF. The CDR3 nucleotides read TGTGCCAGTAGGGGAGGGGAGGCAGGAAACACTGAAGCTTTCTTT.

This clonotype was observed many times. V gene TRBV24-1 combines with J gene TRBJ2-5; D tentatively fits TRBD1 or TRBD2 (5 bases each). This CDR3 contains 14 residues. Trimming took off 4 bases at V and 4 bases at J, with 12 bases between the two ends. CDR1 and CDR2 (germline): KGHDR, SFDVKD. The CDR3 loop is CATSESGTRETQYF. DNA for the CDR3: TGTGCCACCAGTGAATCCGGGACGCGAGAGACCCAGTACTTC.

The rearrangement links TRBV5-8 to TRBJ1-3, with D possibly matching TRBD1 (5 bases). CDR3 size: 16 residues. Trimming shortened V by 4 bases and J by 2 bases, and 16 bases separated the two germline ends. CDR1 SGHTS and CDR2 YDEGEE come from the germline V gene. The CDR3 protein is CASSGERLGAGNTIYF. As DNA, the CDR3 is TGTGCCAGCAGCGGCGAGAGGTTAGGGGCTGGAAACACCATATATTTT.

The table lists this clonotype with many counts. V and J are TRBV4-2 and TRBJ2-1, with 14 bases that match TRBD2. Per the germline V gene, CDR1 is LGHNA and CDR2 is YNFKEQ. This CDR3 region has 14 residues. V trimming: 8 bases; J trimming: 7 bases; junction bases outside the gene matches: 4. CDR3 sequence: CASGLAGGRNEQFF. CDR3 nucleotides: TGTGCCAGCGGACTAGCGGGAGGTCGGAATGAGCAGTTCTTC.

This sequence joins TRBV10-1 and TRBJ1-3; no definite D call. The CDR3 contains 11 residues. V gave up 8 bases and J gave up 8 bases, with 10 bases separating them. The V gene's germline CDR1 is WNHNN and CDR2 SYGVQD (reference sequence). The DNA for the CDR3 is TGCGCCAGCGGTACCGCGGACACCATATATTTT. Amino acids: CASGTADTIYF.

The chain uses TRBV20-1 and TRBJ2-1, with D unclear. V lost 3 bases and J lost 9, with 21 bases in between. CDR3 length equals 15 residues. Germline CDR1 and CDR2: DFQATT and SNEGSKA (reference sequence). CDR3 amino acids: CSASNFAIAIGEQFF. CDR3 nucleotides: TGCAGTGCTAGTAACTTCGCTATCGCTATAGGTGAGCAGTTCTTC.

The chain uses TRBV7-2 and TRBJ2-3, with D maybe TRBD2 (5 bases). Trimming cost V 6 bases and J 13 bases, with 14 bases left between them. The CDR3 runs to 11 residues. In germline, CDR1 is SGHTA, CDR2 FQGNSA. CDR3 DNA: TGTGCCAGCAGTATCGGGGTGGGAGAGTATTTT. Translation gives CASSIGVGEYF.

The chain couples TRBV7-9 to TRBJ2-7, with 11 bases that match TRBD2. CDR3 length equals 16 residues. Germline CDR1 and CDR2: SEHNR and FQNEAQ (reference sequence). V lost 6 bases and J lost 1; bases outside the gene matches: 8. In DNA, the CDR3 is TGTGCCAGCAGTTCCGTCGGGACTAGCGGATCCTACGAGCAGTACTTC. It yields the protein CASSSVGTSGSYEQYF.

The chain has TRBV7-9 and TRBJ2-5, with 7 nucleotides matching TRBD1. CDR1 is SEHNR and CDR2 is FQNEAQ in the germline V gene (reference sequence). The ends lost 5 bases at V and 5 bases at J; junction bases unmatched: 14. The CDR3 has 16 residues. The CDR3 loop is CASSHPGTEVGETQYF. The CDR3 DNA follows: TGTGCCAGCAGCCATCCCGGGACAGAGGTCGGGGAGACCCAGTACTTC.

This clonotype was picked up a small number of times. This chain links TRBV6-5 with TRBJ2-1, with unresolved D. From germline, CDR1 is MNHEY and CDR2 SVGAGI. This CDR3 has 18 residues. The ends were cut back, 2 bases at V and 0 bases at J, with 17 bases in the middle. The CDR3 reads CASSYVPILAGSYNEQFF. The CDR3 DNA is TGTGCCAGCAGTTACGTACCTATTTTGGCAGGCTCCTACAATGAGCAGTTCTTC.

This clonotype occurred once. The chain carries TRBV5-1 and TRBJ1-5; possibly TRBD1 for D (5 bases). Germline V gene lookup returns CDR1 SGHRS and CDR2 YFSETQ. The CDR3 sequence is 14 residues long. Trimming pared 0 bases from V and 10 bases from J, leaving 14 bases between. CDR3: CASSLGPGEQPQHF. Here the CDR3 DNA reads TGCGCCAGCAGCTTGGGTCCGGGGGAACAACCCCAGCATTTT.

This clonotype was seen a few times. V and J are TRBV12-3 or TRBV12-4 and TRBJ2-1; 8 nucleotides align to TRBD1. Trimming at V came to 5 bases and at J to 0 bases, leaving 6 bases not matched to a gene. This CDR3 spans 16 amino acids. The CDR3 DNA reads TGTGCCAGCAGTGTCCAGGGGGCCAGCTCCTACAATGAGCAGTTCTTC. It codes for CASSVQGASSYNEQFF.

This clonotype was seen at least ten times. The J gene is TRBJ2-7, the V gene TRBV5-1; D possibly uses TRBD1 or TRBD2 (6 bases each). Germline CDR1 reads SGHRS; CDR2 reads YFSETQ. The CDR3 has 16 residues. V was pared by 1 base and J by 3 bases, with 17 bases between. The CDR3 sequence is CASSLSGGGGYYEQYF. DNA of the CDR3: TGCGCCAGCAGCTTGAGCGGAGGGGGTGGGTACTACGAGCAGTACTTC.

This chain connects TRBV20-1 to TRBJ2-7, with TRBD2 matching over 9 bases. Germline assignment: CDR1 DFQATT and CDR2 SNEGSKA (reference sequence). There are 15 residues in the CDR3. The V gene end was trimmed by 0 bases and the J gene end by 1 base; junction bases not matched to a gene: 4. This chain's CDR3 is CSARDLLAGSYEQYF. The CDR3 nucleotides are TGCAGTGCTAGAGATCTCCTAGCGGGGTCCTACGAGCAGTACTTC.

This clonotype was observed a few times. This chain connects TRBV20-1 to TRBJ1-4; D uncertain. Germline V gene data show CDR1 as DFQATT and CDR2 as SNEGSKA (reference sequence). The CDR3 consists of 13 residues. The V and J ends lost 7 bases and 2 bases respectively, with 11 bases between them. In DNA form, the CDR3 reads TGCAGTGTTCAGGAGGAGACTAATGAAAAACTGTTTTTT. Protein product: CSVQEETNEKLFF.

This clonotype was seen many times. Germline is not matched at one junction end, which may reflect a read error. The chain has TRBV5-1 and TRBJ2-3; 7 positions agree with TRBD2. This CDR3 comprises 13 residues. CDR1 is SGHRS and CDR2 is YFSETQ in the germline V gene. The CDR3 protein is CASSSGGTDTQYF. As DNA, the CDR3 is TGTGCCAGCAGTTCCGGGGGGACAGATACGCAGTATTTT.

The CDR3 sequence: CASRPPQVSGELFF. The CDR3 nucleotides read TGTGCCAGCAGACCCCCCCAGGTCTCCGGGGAGCTGTTTTTT. The chain carries TRBV28 and TRBJ2-2; D is ambiguous. Germline V gene lookup returns CDR1 MDHEN and CDR2 SYDVKM. The V gene lost 6 bases and the J gene lost 6 bases, with 14 bases spanning the gap. The CDR3 has 14 residues.

A few counts support this clonotype. V and J are TRBV28 and TRBJ2-3; 7 positions agree with TRBD2. The CDR3 is 17 amino acids. From germline, CDR1 is MDHEN and CDR2 SYDVKM. Germline trimming cut 5 bases from V and 0 bases from J; bases unmatched to any gene: 11. CDR3 sequence reads: CASSPPLYSGSTDTQYF. The CDR3 DNA sequence: TGTGCCAGCAGTCCTCCCCTCTATAGCGGGAGCACAGATACGCAGTATTTT.

This clonotype was counted only a few times. The chain joins TRBV6-2 or TRBV6-3 to TRBJ1-1; TRBD1 might be the D (5 bases). The CDR3 has 16 residues. The ends were cut back, 5 bases at V and 0 bases at J, with 16 bases in the middle. The germline V gene has CDR1 MNHEY and CDR2 SVGEGT. CDR3 sequence: CASSPGVLGMNTEAFF. CDR3 coding DNA: TGTGCCAGCAGTCCGGGGGTTTTGGGGATGAACACTGAAGCTTTCTTT.